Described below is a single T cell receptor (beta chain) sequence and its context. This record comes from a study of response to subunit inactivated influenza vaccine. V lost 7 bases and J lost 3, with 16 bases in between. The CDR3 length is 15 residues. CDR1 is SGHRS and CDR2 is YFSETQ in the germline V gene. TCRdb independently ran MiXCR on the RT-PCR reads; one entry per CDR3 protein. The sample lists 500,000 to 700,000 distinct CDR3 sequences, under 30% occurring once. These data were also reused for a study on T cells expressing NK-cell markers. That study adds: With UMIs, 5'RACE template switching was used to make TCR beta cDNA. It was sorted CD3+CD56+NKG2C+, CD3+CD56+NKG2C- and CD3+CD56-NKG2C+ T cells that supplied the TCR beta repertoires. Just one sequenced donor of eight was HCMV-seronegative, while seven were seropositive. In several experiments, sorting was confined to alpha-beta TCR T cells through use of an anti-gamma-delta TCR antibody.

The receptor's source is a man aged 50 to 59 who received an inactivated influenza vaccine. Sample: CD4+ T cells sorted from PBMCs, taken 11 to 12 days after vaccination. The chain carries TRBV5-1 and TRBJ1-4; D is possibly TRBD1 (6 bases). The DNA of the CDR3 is TGCGCCAGCGGAAGCACAGGGTCAGCTAATGAAAAACTGTTTTTT. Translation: CASGSTGSANEKLFF. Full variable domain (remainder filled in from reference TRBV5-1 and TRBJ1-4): KAGVTQTPRYLIKTRGQQVTLSCSPISGHRSVSWYQQTPGQGLQFLFEYFSETQRNKGNFPGRFSGRQFSNSRSEMNVSTLELGDSALYLCASGSTGSANEKLFFGSGTQLSVL.